This TCR beta chain was identified in a study of cytomegalovirus exposure and HLA in healthy donors (TCRdb year 2017). The study in broad terms: According to an earlier analysis of around 600 of the donors, roughly 180 million T cells yielded 117 million unique TCR beta sequences and more than 250 Gb of sequence data. An early release covering roughly 640 HLA-typed donors comprised approximately 290 gigabases of sequencing data and approximately 80 million unique TCR sequences. Among the approximately 420 genotyped donors, around 81% belonged to the genetic ancestry cluster associated with self-reported Caucasian donors. The study aimed to test whether cataloging public T cell receptors could reveal signatures of past pathogen exposure. Using immunosequencing, the study profiled T cell repertoires from fewer than 850 subjects and related those repertoires to cytomegalovirus serostatus. A separate validation cohort of about 110 different subjects was used in addition to the roughly 670-subject first cohort. The study combined high-throughput TCR immunosequencing, statistical association of individual TCRs with disease status, and machine learning to predict cytomegalovirus infection status. To study patterns of TCR occurrence, a later analysis re-analyzed previously published TCR beta repertoires from more than 550 donors and added high-resolution HLA genotyping. Rather than drawing on any new phenotypic data, the later analysis identified candidate immune exposures from TCR beta sequences and the way those sequences occurred across donors. In an earlier analysis of several hundred of the donors, high-throughput TCR beta sequencing was used to judge whether each TCR beta V gene segment behaved as functional or pseudogenic. Donor age, sex, ethnicity and CMV serostatus were compiled together with the repertoire data. A later genetic analysis took genome-wide SNP genotypes for about 65% of the 666 donors and used that subset as a discovery cohort. Every discovery cohort repertoire had been produced on one sequencing platform. HLA typing included class I and class II loci at four-digit resolution. Typing coverage differed by locus: A, B, C, DRB1 and DQB1 were typed in roughly 629-640 donors, DQA1 in roughly 510, DPA1 in 606, and DPB1 in just under 490. Because of strong linkage in the cohort, five DR-DQ haplotypes were treated as single units for association and clustering. On average, 235,054 unique TCR beta nucleotide sequences were sequenced per donor among some 430 genotyped donors of the cohort, with 15% to 20% of those sequences being non-productive. The research as a whole found: A later analysis found that HLA-associated TCR beta chains were more clonally expanded and had lower generation probabilities than equally common non-associated chains. In an earlier analysis of 587 of the donors, most TCR beta V segments appeared in productive rearrangements about 87% or about 30% of the time, broadly matching IMGT annotations. Because counts were too low, seventeen rarely observed V segments, including chromosome 9 orphons, were excluded from the earlier analysis of around 640 of the donors. Specific HLA alleles were associated with 15,000 to 20,000 TCR beta sequences at a false discovery rate of 0.05 in a later analysis. The authors suggested that the approach could potentially be extended to other disease states and immunological phenotypes. A cluster of highly shared sequence variants was judged likely to represent a technical artifact of the sequencing pipeline. In this cohort, only TCR beta chains were sequenced, and detectable features were limited by the absence of alpha or paired-chain data. A further reported finding was that TCR beta sequences accurately predicted the HLA-A and HLA-B alleles for most subjects in the first cohort. Because HLA typing was missing for some donors at each locus, association tests included only the typed subset. The only immune exposure information available for the cohort was CMV serostatus. In a later analysis, the rate of TCR association differed among HLA loci, with DRB1 alleles having the most associated TCRs and HLA-C alleles having the fewest. A later analysis found that most CMV-associated TCR beta chains appeared HLA-restricted, with HLA associations seemingly driven largely by CMV exposure. According to a later analysis, parvovirus B19, influenza, CMV and Epstein-Barr virus appeared linked to several top co-occurrence clusters. When HLA alleles, especially DR and DQ, strongly co-occurred, attributing TCR associations to individual alleles was difficult. Roughly uniform sequencing depth across donors was assumed in presence/absence analyses, although this assumption may not hold. V-gene and J-gene trimming of TCR beta chains was associated with a missense DCLRE1C variant in a later genetic analysis, and the association was replicated in an independent cohort. In the study, some 160 TCR beta chains were listed as associated with cytomegalovirus. According to a later genetic analysis, donors in an Asian-associated ancestry cluster had fewer N-insertions in productive TCRs than the approximately 700-donor mean. Linkage disequilibrium might explain the correlated functional status among segregating V segments, but an unknown experimental factor could not be ruled out. In both the original and validation cohorts, the classifier was reported to diagnose cytomegalovirus status with high specificity and sensitivity. Because the 87-base-pair reads could not distinguish some IMGT-functional V segments, including TRBV6-2 and TRBV6-3, those segments were excluded. Three of the identified cytomegalovirus-associated TCR beta chains were confirmed in vitro to be specific for cytomegalovirus antigens. Across donors, most TCR sequences were observed very rarely, whereas some public TCRs were present in many individuals.

The cohort comprised some 700 healthy bone marrow donors. At the time of sampling, all cohort members were nominally healthy, though unrecorded immune exposures were likely present. Of the roughly 700 cohort members, around 290 had a positive CMV serostatus and about 350 had a negative one, while no CMV serostatus was recorded for the donor. A peripheral blood sample was provided by each donor, and peripheral blood mononuclear cells were used for TCR beta sequencing. Genomic DNA extraction from the blood cell samples was performed with the Qiagen DNeasy Blood Extraction Kit. Note on this clone: This receptor's antigen is unknown. Base-call qualities are not available, and no considerably larger clone is one nucleotide away.

Libraries were made using the immunoSEQ multiplex PCR assay. For the multiplex PCR, a mixture combining 60 forward primers for TCR Vbeta segments and 13 reverse primers for TCR Jbeta segments was used. The CDR3 region of rearranged TCR beta genes was amplified from genomic DNA with a multiplex PCR assay. Amplified TCR beta libraries were sequenced as 87-base-pair reads on the Illumina HiSeq System. The original pipeline was this. Across the roughly 700 repertoires, a later analysis counted tens of millions of unique TCR beta chains, 9.5 million to 13 million of which were shared by at least two donors. A nearest-neighbor algorithm error-corrected the raw reads and collapsed the reads into unique sequences, merging closely related sequences to remove PCR and sequencing errors. Alignment of CDR3 sequences to IMGT reference sequences was used to assign V, D and J gene segments. For a sequence to be retained, a match of at least six nucleotides to both a V gene segment and a J gene segment was required. Rearrangements were called productive when the CDR3 lacked stop codons and stayed in frame with V and J; all others were non-productive. Following IMGT convention, CDR3 was defined as the stretch from the second conserved V-encoded cysteine to the conserved J-encoded phenylalanine. The earlier analysis of 450 to 750 of the donors excluded any sequence lacking an unambiguous match to a single V gene segment. In an earlier analysis of approximately 610 of the donors, V segments were called functional above 56.7% productive rearrangements and were called segregating when the between-donor standard deviation exceeded 5%. To diagnose cytomegalovirus status from the catalog of TCR beta chain sequences, a statistical classification framework was built. In a later analysis, V and J genes were assigned by comparing TCR nucleotide sequences against IMGT/GENE-DB human TR gene sequences. Using the TCRdist pipeline, a later analysis assigned CDR3 sequences along with most-parsimonious VDJ recombination scenarios. A later analysis defined each TCR beta chain by its CDR3 amino acid sequence plus V-gene family, and excluded reads lacking a unique V-gene family. As a way to deal with suspected cross-contamination and a sequencing artifact, a later analysis dropped roughly 600 nucleotide sequences that were highly shared and had low generation probability. In a later analysis, a clonal expansion index for each public chain was calculated from normalized within-repertoire ranks of inferred template counts. Generation probabilities in a later analysis came from a VDJ recombination model fitted to out-of-frame rearrangements, and those results were checked against IGoR. In a later analysis, TCR-TCR, TCR-HLA and TCR-CMV co-occurrence was scored with hypergeometric tests, and a repertoire-size bias correction was applied to TCR pairs. In a later analysis, false discovery rates were estimated by permuting HLA or CMV assignments 20 times. A later analysis grouped co-occurring TCRs with DBSCAN, adding TCRdist sequence similarity when clustering within HLA-allele-positive subsets. Co-occurrence clustering excluded repertoires with fewer than 30,000 or more than 120,000 public chains, plus five with anomalous nucleotide sharing. Not all clones reach the TCRdb copy of this immuneACCESS table, which keeps in-frame sequences only. Checked studies attribute under half of the gap to unresolved V genes and leave the rest unexplained. V, J and clone size derive from that table, while D and trimming were established from the DNA sequence. The sample has roughly 140,000 clones on record, 73% of them singletons. The ten largest clones capture approximately 14% of the sample.

From the germline V gene, CDR1 is SGHNT and CDR2 is YENEEA. Trimmed from V: 5 bases; trimmed from J: 6 bases; junction bases lacking a gene match: 5. The CDR3, from cysteine to phenylalanine, totals 14 residues. This entry keeps only the CDR3 DNA: 42 bases, framed from base 1. The receptor's source is a human donor in good health. Sequenced input: PBMCs. The rearranged chain carries TRBV11-3 and TRBJ2-7; 12 middle bases align to TRBD2. The CDR3 amino acid sequence is: CASSTMTSGSEQYF. The sequence in DNA is TGTGCCAGCAGCACCATGACTAGCGGGAGCGAGCAGTACTTC.